The source of this TCR beta chain is a study of identical twins (dated by TCRdb to 2016 to 2018). Study-wide context: To test whether fetal clonotypes persist, the study used deep sequencing on TCR alpha and beta repertoires from monozygotic twins, unrelated adults of various ages, and cord blood. To rule out contamination, the twin experiments were replicated at different times with different library preparation protocols.

All donors were healthy Caucasians. Three pairs of female monozygotic twins, all aged about 18 to 30 years, were included in the twin cohort. RNA for TCR libraries was isolated from peripheral blood mononuclear cells. Study-wide conclusions, independent of this receptor: Out-of-frame TCR alpha sharing in monozygotic twins was systematically underestimated by recombination models, whereas sharing between unrelated individuals was in agreement with the recombination models. Compared with coincidental sharing between unrelated individuals, out-of-frame TCR alpha sequences shared between twins showed an excess of sequences with low generation probability. Excess twin sharing in beta out-of-frame sequences was weaker because fewer shared sequences lowered the signal-to-noise ratio. Zero-insertion analyses could be partly confounded by invariant T cells such as MAIT and iNKT, although diverse VJ usage argued against such confounding for most clonotypes. Abundant cord blood beta clonotypes had fewer insertions, young adult naive repertoires showed a similar but weaker trend, and memory repertoires showed no such trend. Because the same donors could not be followed over many years, conclusions were based on cross-sectional statistical analysis.

Libraries were constructed by 5' RACE. For sequencing, an Illumina HiSeq 2000 was employed. Template switching added a universal primer binding site, and the final cDNA carried a unique molecular identifier that allowed TCR cDNA molecules to be counted accurately. Specific primers in the conserved constant-segment region were used to synthesize first-strand cDNA for the TCR alpha and beta chains. To control for contamination, every cDNA library carried two barcodes: a SMART-Mk sample barcode plus Illumina barcodes. TruSeq adapter sequences along with Illumina sample barcodes were introduced in two successive PCR steps. Sequencing of the TCR alpha and beta cDNA libraries was done on the Illumina HiSeq platform using custom primers. Processing in the source paper ran as follows. MiGEC was used to process raw reads and extract unique molecular identifiers, and MiXCR was used to find CDR3 positions. Recombination models were inferred per individual with the repgenHMM and IGoR tools using an EM algorithm. The analysis of shared clonotypes was done with the tcR package in R, with sharing normalized by the product of cloneset sizes. To study raw recombination free of thymic and clonal selection effects, out-of-frame nonproductive sequences were analyzed. Through fastp at Q25 and MiXCR, TCRdb rebuilt clones from the public reads, retaining in-frame beta chains. Rows with one shared CDR3 protein collapse into an entry with the most common genes and DNA. The V and J calls and clone size come from TCRdb's table, not from the authors' own analysis. The sample table lists hundreds of thousands of distinct CDR3 sequences, around 7.4% of them with a count of one. Together, the top ten hold roughly 1.5% of the sample.

Measured from the cysteine to the phenylalanine, the CDR3 is 18 residues long. The entry retains the CDR3 DNA only, 54 bases that are in frame from base 1. Trimming costs V 2 bases and J 0 bases, and their ends lie 19 bases apart. CDR1 KGHSH and CDR2 LQKENI were looked up in the germline V gene. This clonotype was seen a handful of times. Its target antigen remains unknown. The input lacks base qualities; no much larger clone sits a single base away. The same specimen was also included in a second study, on yellow fever vaccine responses in identical twins. The second study's paper adds: The authors reported that the T cell response to vaccination in identical twins appeared partly convergent and partly personalized. Focusing on identical twins, the study followed the T cell clones that responded to the vaccine, and did so with precision.

The receptor's source is a woman between 18 and 29 years old in good health. The chain couples TRBV18 to TRBJ2-5; TRBD2 is a weak D gene call, 6 bases matching. Material: PBMCs. DNA sequence: TGTGCCAGCTCACCATTCGCGGAAGCGGGTAAATACCAAGAGACCCAGTACTTC. The encoded protein is CASSPFAEAGKYQETQYF.